The clone carrying this TCR beta chain was detected a few times. The target antigen is unknown. The CDR3 has 16 residues. CDR1 is MNHEY, CDR2 SMNVEV, per germline (reference sequence). J was trimmed by 1 base and V by 3 bases; bases with no gene match: 7. The sample is drawn from a study of radiation and T cells in renal cell carcinoma. General study findings and limits: Intratumoral heterogeneity was not captured in these roughly 0.98 g regions. Compared with controls, irradiated tumors had more, larger dominant CDR3 motifs. From baseline, blood top tumor clonotypes peaked at 2 weeks post-radiation.

Generated by immunoSEQ multiplex PCR, the TCRdb table keeps only in-frame clones and is missing some. The sample carries approximately 14,000 clones, about three fifths recorded once. Treatment denoted: 15 Gy SBRT to primary tumor, nephrectomy 4 weeks later. The origin of this receptor is a woman aged 70-85 years with renal cell carcinoma. Sequences were derived from tumor tissue, sampled from a patient whose treatment included radiotherapy and nephrectomy. The chain recombines TRBV27 with TRBJ2-5; 8 positions agree with TRBD1. The CDR3 is CASSFDPGQGQETQYF. CDR3 sequence (DNA): TGTGCCAGCAGTTTCGATCCCGGACAGGGCCAAGAGACCCAGTACTTC.